This T cell receptor (beta chain) originates from a study of spatial heterogeneity in lung cancer. A unique molecular identifier was carried by every single TCR cDNA molecule. TCRdb re-analysed the 5' RACE reads in MiXCR, keeping a single row per CDR3 protein. Altogether approximately 10,000 distinct CDR3 sequences are present, 6.1% being singletons, with the ten largest covering about 28%. As for time point: sample taken at primary tumor resection. The donor group consisted of around 77 patients who had untreated, early-stage non-small cell lung cancer. Tumor, nontumor lung or frozen PBMC supplied whole RNA that was sequenced unsorted. V lost 7 bases and J 0 bases, leaving 17 bases between the germline ends. Germline V lookup: CDR1 MNHEY, CDR2 SMNVEV (reference sequence). The CDR3 is made up of 16 amino acids. This clonotype was seen ten or more times.

V usage is TRBV27 and J usage is TRBJ2-3; no clear D gene. This sample comprised normal lung tissue next to the tumor, obtained at surgery. This receptor was identified in a male donor with early-stage non-small cell lung cancer. CDR3 residues: CASTLFARISTDTQYF. CDR3 nucleotides: TGTGCCAGCACCCTTTTTGCCCGTATAAGCACAGATACGCAGTATTTT.